This is a list of T cell receptor beta chains from one sample in a study of T-cell memory formation after mild COVID-19. TCRdb recomputed calls from the 5' RACE reads with MiXCR, one row per CDR3 protein. The profile shows approximately 240,000 distinct CDR3 sequences, 16% of them singletons. Sequencing used PBMCs or a T cell subset sorted from them (not recorded which). The receptors stem from a man aged 18 to 35 who had mild COVID-19 (a few samples of this study predate the infection). Cell type and time point are not known. The CDR3 runs from the conserved cysteine through the conserved F or W. Fields, in order: J gene, clone size, V gene, D gene, CDR3 DNA, CDR3 protein. The D gene is left open where the match is weak. Where a row states a size, it is once, few, many or the class of an expanded clone; other rows omit it.

J: TRBJ2-3
size: few
V: TRBV28
D: TRBD2
DNA: TGTGCCAGCAGCCACCAGCGGGGGAGCACAGATACGCAGTATTTT
CDR3: CASSHQRGSTDTQYF

J: TRBJ1-1
size: NA
V: TRBV5-1
D: NA
DNA: TGCGCCAGCAGCTTGGCAACAGGCTTTAACACTGAAGCTTTCTTT
CDR3: CASSLATGFNTEAFF

J: TRBJ2-4
size: NA
V: TRBV5-1
D: NA
DNA: TGCGCCAGCAGCTTGGAGCTAGCCAAAAACATTCAGTACTTC
CDR3: CASSLELAKNIQYF

J: TRBJ1-5
size: few
V: TRBV11-2
D: NA
DNA: TGTGCCAGCAGCTTAGACGTCCCCAATCAGCCCCAGCATTTT
CDR3: CASSLDVPNQPQHF

J: TRBJ2-5
size: NA
V: TRBV7-9
D: NA
DNA: TGTGCCAGCAGCTTCGCAGGGCCTTCCCAAGAGACCCAGTACTTC
CDR3: CASSFAGPSQETQYF

J: TRBJ1-2
size: NA
V: TRBV7-9
D: TRBD1
DNA: TGTGCCAGCAGCGGACGTGACAGGGTGAATGGCTACACCTTC
CDR3: CASSGRDRVNGYTF

J: TRBJ2-6
size: NA
V: TRBV20-1
D: NA
DNA: TGCAGTGCTAGAGTGGGCGCTATCTCTGGGGCCAACGTCCTGACTTTC
CDR3: CSARVGAISGANVLTF

J: TRBJ1-1
size: few
V: TRBV5-6
D: TRBD1
DNA: TGTGCCAGCAGCCGGGACAGGCTTGAAAACACTGAAGCTTTCTTT
CDR3: CASSRDRLENTEAFF

J: TRBJ2-3
size: few
V: TRBV15
D: TRBD1
DNA: TGTGCCACCAGCATACAGGGGAGCCCCACAGATACGCAGTATTTT
CDR3: CATSIQGSPTDTQYF

J: TRBJ2-5
size: few
V: TRBV15
D: TRBD2
DNA: TGTGCCACCAGCAGAGGGGGGGGAGAGACCCAGTACTTC
CDR3: CATSRGGGETQYF

J: TRBJ2-3
size: few
V: TRBV4-1
D: NA
DNA: TGCGCCAGCAGGAACGCCCCGGCAGATACGCAGTATTTT
CDR3: CASRNAPADTQYF

J: TRBJ2-4
size: NA
V: TRBV7-9
D: TRBD1
DNA: TGTGCCAGCAGCGACGGGACAGGGGGCAAAAACATTCAGTACTTC
CDR3: CASSDGTGGKNIQYF

J: TRBJ2-5
size: once
V: TRBV25-1
D: NA
DNA: TGTGCCTCGGGGGAAGAAACAGGGTTGGGAGAGACCCAGTACTTC
CDR3: CASGEETGLGETQYF

J: TRBJ2-7
size: NA
V: TRBV4-1
D: TRBD2
DNA: TGCGCCAGCAGCCCTGGCGGCGGGAGCTCCTACGAGCAGTACTTC
CDR3: CASSPGGGSSYEQYF

J: TRBJ2-5
size: NA
V: TRBV29-1
D: NA
DNA: TGCAGCGGTACGGTGACCAGGAATCTCGAGACCCAGTACTTC
CDR3: CSGTVTRNLETQYF

J: TRBJ1-4
size: NA
V: TRBV5-4
D: NA
DNA: TGTGCCAGCAGCTTGGACAGGGCCCATAATGAAAAACTGTTTTTT
CDR3: CASSLDRAHNEKLFF

J: TRBJ2-7
size: many
V: TRBV4-1
D: NA
DNA: TGCGCCAGCAGCCAAGAATTTGGAGGGGACTCCTACGAGCAGTACTTC
CDR3: CASSQEFGGDSYEQYF

J: TRBJ1-2
size: few
V: TRBV12-3/TRBV12-4
D: NA
DNA: TGTGCCAGCAGTTCAGTCCCCGGTTGGGGTAGGGGAGGCTACACCTTC
CDR3: CASSSVPGWGRGGYTF

J: TRBJ2-3
size: many
V: TRBV5-1
D: NA
DNA: TGCGCCAGCAGCACGGGGGACACCGGCGTTACGCAGTATTTT
CDR3: CASSTGDTGVTQYF

J: TRBJ2-6
size: NA
V: TRBV20-1
D: NA
DNA: TGCAGTGCTAGACTGGACAGCTCTGGGGCCAACGTCCTGACTTTC
CDR3: CSARLDSSGANVLTF

J: TRBJ2-3
size: NA
V: TRBV6-2/TRBV6-3
D: TRBD2
DNA: TGTGCCAGCAGTTACGGCGCGGGGGGTAGCACAGATACGCAGTATTTT
CDR3: CASSYGAGGSTDTQYF

J: TRBJ2-1
size: few
V: TRBV4-2
D: TRBD2
DNA: TGTGCCAGCAGCCAAGAAGGGGGGGGACTAGCGGGGATCTATGAGCAGTTCTTC
CDR3: CASSQEGGGLAGIYEQFF

J: TRBJ1-4
size: NA
V: TRBV7-9
D: TRBD1
DNA: TGTGCCAGCAGCTCGTTGACAGGGCGAAGTGAAAAACTGTTTTTT
CDR3: CASSSLTGRSEKLFF

J: TRBJ2-1
size: NA
V: TRBV7-9
D: NA
DNA: TGTGCCAGCAGCTTAAGCGGTCTATTCTACAATGAGCAGTTCTTC
CDR3: CASSLSGLFYNEQFF

J: TRBJ2-7
size: NA
V: TRBV5-5
D: NA
DNA: TGTGCCAGCAGCTTGGTGGCAGGGGGACTCTCCTACGAGCAGTACTTC
CDR3: CASSLVAGGLSYEQYF

J: TRBJ1-6
size: many
V: TRBV5-1
D: NA
DNA: TGCGCCAGCAGGAAGGGCGAGAATTCACCCCTCCACTTT
CDR3: CASRKGENSPLHF

J: TRBJ2-3
size: NA
V: TRBV11-2
D: NA
DNA: TGTGCCAGCAGCTTACGGTGGACAGCCCTGGCAGATACGCAGTATTTT
CDR3: CASSLRWTALADTQYF

J: TRBJ1-5
size: few
V: TRBV6-2/TRBV6-3
D: NA
DNA: TGTGCCAGCAACTCCGGGCGCAATCAGCCCCAGCATTTT
CDR3: CASNSGRNQPQHF

J: TRBJ1-4
size: NA
V: TRBV20-1
D: NA
DNA: TGCAGTGCTCACGAAGGGACAACTAATGAAAAACTGTTTTTT
CDR3: CSAHEGTTNEKLFF

J: TRBJ2-2
size: few
V: TRBV20-1
D: NA
DNA: TGCAGTGCTAGAATTGGGGGGCCGGGGACCGGGGAGCTGTTTTTT
CDR3: CSARIGGPGTGELFF

J: TRBJ1-6
size: few
V: TRBV6-5
D: TRBD1
DNA: TGTGCCAGCAGTCGGAGCCGGGACAGGGGGTACTCCTATAATTCACCCCTCCACTTT
CDR3: CASSRSRDRGYSYNSPLHF

J: TRBJ2-5
size: few
V: TRBV5-4
D: TRBD2
DNA: TGTGCCAGCAGCTTGGCCCATGGACTAGGAGGAGGGGAGACCCAGTACTTC
CDR3: CASSLAHGLGGGETQYF

J: TRBJ2-5
size: few
V: TRBV20-1
D: NA
DNA: TGCAGTGCTCGGGGCCACCAAGAGACCCAGTACTTC
CDR3: CSARGHQETQYF

J: TRBJ2-3
size: NA
V: TRBV7-2
D: NA
DNA: TGTGCCAGCAGCTTAGTCGGAGGGCAGGCGACAGATACGCAGTATTTT
CDR3: CASSLVGGQATDTQYF

J: TRBJ2-7
size: few
V: TRBV20-1
D: TRBD1
DNA: TGCAGTGCTGGGGACAGGGGCTACGAGCAGTACTTC
CDR3: CSAGDRGYEQYF

J: TRBJ2-5
size: few
V: TRBV5-1
D: TRBD2
DNA: TGCGCCAGCAGCTTGGTTTCTAGCGGGGAGACCCAGTACTTC
CDR3: CASSLVSSGETQYF

J: TRBJ1-2
size: few
V: TRBV5-1
D: NA
DNA: TGCGCCAGCAGCTTGGACAGACTTGGCTACACCTTC
CDR3: CASSLDRLGYTF

J: TRBJ2-3
size: many
V: TRBV7-6
D: NA
DNA: TGTGCCAGCAGCTTTGCCAGGACAGATACGCAGTATTTT
CDR3: CASSFARTDTQYF

J: TRBJ1-5
size: NA
V: TRBV3-1
D: NA
DNA: TGTGCCAGCAGCCAAGGCCATGGAGATCAGCCCCAGCATTTT
CDR3: CASSQGHGDQPQHF

J: TRBJ1-2
size: many
V: TRBV7-2
D: NA
DNA: TGTGCCAGCAGCTTAGGTCTCAGTCCGTCTTCATGGGGCTACACCTTC
CDR3: CASSLGLSPSSWGYTF

J: TRBJ2-5
size: few
V: TRBV7-9
D: NA
DNA: TGTGCCGCTAGGGGTCGGGAGACCCAGTACTTC
CDR3: CAARGRETQYF

J: TRBJ2-6
size: NA
V: TRBV7-3
D: NA
DNA: TGTGCCAGCAGCCCCGGACCGATCGGGAGCTCTGGGGCCAACGTCCTGACTTTC
CDR3: CASSPGPIGSSGANVLTF

J: TRBJ1-5
size: few
V: TRBV6-2/TRBV6-3
D: TRBD1
DNA: TGTGCCAGCAGTCCCCCAGGGGGCCACAATCAGCCCCAGCATTTT
CDR3: CASSPPGGHNQPQHF

J: TRBJ1-1
size: few
V: TRBV7-6
D: TRBD1
DNA: TGTGCCAGCGTCAGGGGGGGAGGGGCAACTGAAGCTTTCTTT
CDR3: CASVRGGGATEAFF